This T cell receptor beta chain was sequenced during a study of glioma-infiltrating T cells after dendritic cell vaccination. Study background: At biweekly intervals, patients got three intradermal dendritic cell vaccine injections.

This CDR3 comprises 17 residues. With 1 base removed from V and 0 bases from J, the gap between germline ends came to 14 bases. CDR1 is SGDLS and CDR2 is YYNGEE in the germline V gene. Some clones are missing from TCRdb's copy, which holds only in-frame ones; the method was immunoSEQ multiplex PCR. The table lists fewer than 40,000 clones, approximately 91% of them singletons. Only patients with spare fresh-frozen tumor and over two years of follow-up were included. The sequence derives from a human donor with glioblastoma. V gene TRBV9 combines with J gene TRBJ2-1, with D perhaps matching TRBD1 (6 bases). Sequencing used blood, obtained before dendritic cell vaccination. The CDR3 spells CASSVSGQISSYNEQFF. Here the CDR3 DNA reads TGTGCCAGCAGCGTAAGCGGACAGATCAGCTCCTACAATGAGCAGTTCTTC.